What follows are 14 T cell receptor beta chains derived from one specimen sequenced in a study of blood T cell repertoires in COVID-19. The table came from immunoSEQ multiplex PCR; TCRdb's copy has only in-frame clones and leaves some out. The table has approximately 300,000 clones, roughly 88% seen once; the top ten hold 3.5% to 5.5%. Sample: PBMCs or T cells enriched from blood (not recorded which). All receptors derive from a woman aged 25 to 45 who had recovered from COVID-19.

This clone was seen once. This chain uses TRBV18 with TRBJ2-7; a possible D gene is TRBD1 (6 bases). This CDR3 is built from 12 residues. CDR1 is KGHSH, CDR2 LQKENI, per germline. Trimming cost V 5 bases and J 7 bases, with 12 bases left between them. The chain's CDR3 is CASSGAQGEQYF. The CDR3, as DNA: TGTGCCAGCTCAGGGGCACAGGGAGAGCAGTACTTC. Filled out from reference TRBV18 and TRBJ2-7, the complete variable domain reads NAGVMQNPRHLVRRRGQEARLRCSPMKGHSHVYWYRQLPEEGLKFMVYLQKENIIDESGMPKERFSAEFPKEGPSILRIQQVVRGDSAAYFCASSGAQGEQYFGPGTRLTVT.

This clone showed up just a few times. This rearrangement joins TRBV7-8 to TRBJ2-3, with 8 nucleotides matching TRBD1. The CDR3 is made up of 17 amino acids. The germline gives CDR1 SGHVS, CDR2 FQNEAQ. J was trimmed by 2 bases and V by 2 bases; bases with no gene match: 9. The CDR3 reads CASSLQGANSPTDTQYF. The CDR3 region has the DNA TGTGCCAGCAGCTTACAGGGGGCGAATTCTCCCACAGATACGCAGTATTTT.

This clone was seen just once. The CDR3 DNA reads as TGCGCCAGCAGCCTTCCCGACCTAGTAATCCTGACAGGGGGGAGTGAAAAACTGTTTTTT. Its translation is CASSLPDLVILTGGSEKLFF. V and J are TRBV4-1 and TRBJ1-4; 9 bases fit TRBD1. V dropped 4 bases and J dropped 7; count of bases not matched to a gene: 22. The CDR3 contains 20 residues. CDR1 and CDR2 from the germline V gene are MGHRA and YSYEKL.

V usage is TRBV19 and J usage is TRBJ2-2; no reliable D call. Germline CDR1 LNHDA, CDR2 SQIVND (reference sequence). There are 16 residues in the CDR3. Deletions cut 3 bases from V and 5 bases from J, with 16 bases between. CDR3 coding DNA: TGTGCCAGTAGTATCAGTCCAGAGCGAATTACCGGGGAGCTGTTTTTT. Amino acids: CASSISPERITGELFF.

The chain has TRBV28 and TRBJ2-4; 12 nucleotides line up with TRBD2. Trimming cost V 6 bases and J 5 bases; bases outside gene matches: 5. The germline V gene has CDR1 MDHEN and CDR2 SYDVKM. The CDR3 length is 15 residues. Here the CDR3 reads CASRSSGRAENIQYF. The CDR3 nucleotides are TGTGCCAGCAGATCTAGCGGGAGGGCCGAAAACATTCAGTACTTC.

The chain links TRBV28 to TRBJ2-7; D may be TRBD1 (5 bases). This CDR3 has 15 amino acids. The germline V gene has CDR1 MDHEN and CDR2 SYDVKM. Trimming removed 2 bases at V and 3 bases at J, with 14 bases between. CDR3 DNA: TGTGCCAGCAGTTTACACTATCAGGGAAGCTACGAGCAGTACTTC. Translating gives CASSLHYQGSYEQYF.

The chain combines TRBV7-9 with TRBJ2-2, with 8 bases fitting TRBD2. Germline V gene lookup returns CDR1 SEHNR and CDR2 FQNEAQ (reference sequence). This CDR3 spans 16 amino acids. Trimming at V came to 1 base and at J to 6 bases, leaving 7 bases not matched to a gene. DNA of the CDR3: TGTGCCAGCAGCTTAGGCCAGCGGGGGTTCGCCGGGGAGCTGTTTTTT. Amino acid sequence: CASSLGQRGFAGELFF. The full variable domain, in which reference TRBV7-9 and TRBJ2-2 provide the parts outside the CDR3, is DTGVSQNPRHKITKRGQNVTFRCDPISEHNRLYWYRQTLGQGPEFLTYFQNEAQLEKSRLLSDRFSAERPKGSFSTLEIQRTEQGDSAMYLCASSLGQRGFAGELFFGEGSRLTVL.

The chain couples TRBV9 to TRBJ1-4; D call uncertain. The CDR3 sequence is 15 residues long. Trimming pared 4 bases from V and 4 bases from J, leaving 14 bases between. Germline CDR1 and CDR2: SGDLS and YYNGEE. The CDR3 DNA reads TGTGCCAGCAGCTCTACCGACGGGTTTAATGAAAAACTGTTTTTT. This gives the protein CASSSTDGFNEKLFF. Together with reference TRBV9 and TRBJ1-4, the CDR3 gives the full variable domain: DSGVTQTPKHLITATGQRVTLRCSPRSGDLSVYWYQQSLDQGLQFLIQYYNGEERAKGNILERFSAQQFPDLHSELNLSSLELGDSALYFCASSSTDGFNEKLFFGSGTQLSVL.

A note on this clone: The identical CDR3 is also encoded by other nucleotide sequences in the sample. This chain connects TRBV28 to TRBJ2-7; 9 positions agree with TRBD1. The CDR3 is 15 amino acids. Unmatched junction bases numbered 7, after V lost 3 bases and J lost 4 bases. Germline V lookup: CDR1 MDHEN, CDR2 SYDVKM. The CDR3 nucleotides read TGTGCCAGCAGTTTGTTACCGGGACAGGGATACGAGCAGTACTTC. The encoded protein is CASSLLPGQGYEQYF.

This clone was seen a few times. The rearrangement uses TRBV28 and TRBJ2-2, with 11 bases identical to TRBD1. V was pared by 6 bases and J by 6 bases, with 9 bases of the junction left unmatched. The germline CDR1 and CDR2 sequences are MDHEN and SYDVKM. The CDR3 is made up of 16 amino acids. The CDR3 bases are TGTGCCAGCAGGCTGGGGACAGGGGGGGTGGCCGGGGAGCTGTTTTTT. Protein product: CASRLGTGGVAGELFF.

This clone appeared once. The sample holds other DNA sequences that translate to the same CDR3. CDR3 coding DNA: TGTGCCAGCAGAAGACAGGGTAACTATGGCTACACCTTC. Translation: CASRRQGNYGYTF. The chain recombines TRBV6-5 with TRBJ1-2, with 7 positions matching TRBD1. This CDR3 spans 13 amino acids. Unmatched junction bases numbered 2, after V lost 6 bases and J lost 1 base. CDR1 is MNHEY and CDR2 is SVGAGI in the germline V gene.

The J gene is TRBJ2-7, the V gene TRBV5-1; unclear D gene. There are 13 residues in the CDR3. The V and J ends lost 5 bases and 2 bases respectively, with 11 bases between them. Germline CDR1 is SGHRS and CDR2 is YFSETQ. CDR3 nucleotides: TGCGCCAGCAGTTTTGGAGCAGCCTACGAGCAGTACTTC. This encodes CASSFGAAYEQYF.

This clone was detected only once. The rearrangement uses TRBV28 and TRBJ2-5, with TRBD2 as a possible D gene (6 bases). Germline assignment: CDR1 MDHEN and CDR2 SYDVKM. This CDR3 is 13 amino acids long. Trimming stripped 5 bases from V and 5 bases from J, with 12 bases between. CDR3 amino acids: CASSPGRKETQYF. The CDR3 DNA sequence: TGTGCCAGCAGTCCAGGGAGGAAGGAGACCCAGTACTTC. Drawing the rest from reference TRBV28 and TRBJ2-5, the complete variable domain is DVKVTQSSRYLVKRTGEKVFLECVQDMDHENMFWYRQDPGLGLRLIYFSYDVKMKEKGDIPEGYSVSREKKERFSLILESASTNQTSMYLCASSPGRKETQYFGPGTRLLVL.

This clone was seen a few times. This chain joins TRBV2 and TRBJ2-4; 8 bases are a match to TRBD1. This CDR3 is built from 17 residues. Germline-derived CDR1 and CDR2 are SNHLY and FYNNEI. Trimming took 2 bases from V and 3 from J; bases not matched to a gene: 9. The chain's CDR3 is CASSEFGQGAIKNIQYF. CDR3 nucleotide sequence: TGTGCCAGCAGTGAATTCGGGCAGGGGGCCATCAAAAACATTCAGTACTTC. The variable domain in full, with the rest retrieved from reference TRBV2 and TRBJ2-4, is EPEVTQTPSHQVTQMGQEVILRCVPISNHLYFYWYRQILGQKVEFLVSFYNNEISEKSEIFDDQFSVERPDGSNFTLKIRSTKLEDSAMYFCASSEFGQGAIKNIQYFGAGTRLSVL.